These 22 T cell receptor beta chains share one sample of origin, sequenced in a study of blood T cell repertoires in COVID-19. Profiling relied on immunoSEQ multiplex PCR, and the TCRdb table lists in-frame clones only, not all of them. The repertoire includes 310,000 or so clones, roughly nine tenths of them detected once, and about 2.2% sits in the top ten. Sequences were obtained from peripheral blood. Every receptor here comes from a woman aged 25 to 39 with COVID-19, enrolled during active disease.

This clone was picked up one time. The chain links TRBV2 to TRBJ1-2; D is uncertain. Germline CDR1 SNHLY, CDR2 FYNNEI. Trimming took 3 bases from V and 5 from J, leaving 13 bases between them. This CDR3 comprises 14 residues. Here the CDR3 DNA reads TGTGCCAGCAGTGAGATGGGAGTTCCGTATGGCTACACCTTC. Amino acid sequence: CASSEMGVPYGYTF.

The chain combines TRBV19 with TRBJ2-4, with 11 bases lining up with TRBD2. The CDR3 spans 16 residues. CDR1 is LNHDA and CDR2 is SQIVND in the germline V gene (reference sequence). The V and J ends lost 4 bases and 7 bases, in that order; junction bases with no gene match: 9. In DNA form, the CDR3 reads TGTGCCAGTAGTAGTGCTCTACTAGCGGGAGAGAACATTCAGTACTTC. This codes for CASSSALLAGENIQYF.

The chain employs TRBV9 and TRBJ2-1, with a weak D call TRBD2 (5 bases). The V and J ends lost 0 bases and 3 bases respectively, with 25 bases between them. The CDR3 length is 20 residues. Germline CDR1 SGDLS, CDR2 YYNGEE. Here the CDR3 reads CASSVGKTLEGAQIYNEQFF. The CDR3 DNA is TGTGCCAGCAGCGTAGGAAAAACCCTTGAGGGAGCTCAAATCTACAATGAGCAGTTCTTC. Combining the CDR3 with reference TRBV9 and TRBJ2-1 gives the whole variable domain DSGVTQTPKHLITATGQRVTLRCSPRSGDLSVYWYQQSLDQGLQFLIQYYNGEERAKGNILERFSAQQFPDLHSELNLSSLELGDSALYFCASSVGKTLEGAQIYNEQFFGPGTRLTVL.

The chain's CDR3 is CASSQVGKVGQAEAFF. The CDR3 DNA follows: TGTGCCAGCAGCCAAGTCGGGAAGGTGGGTCAGGCTGAAGCTTTCTTT. V gene TRBV14 combines with J gene TRBJ1-1, with no clear D. Looked up from germline, CDR1 is SGHDN and CDR2 is FVKESK. The CDR3 contains 16 residues. Trimming stripped 1 base from V and 6 bases from J, with 18 bases between. Filled out from reference TRBV14 and TRBJ1-1, the complete variable domain reads EAGVTQFPSHSVIEKGQTVTLRCDPISGHDNLYWYRRVMGKEIKFLLHFVKESKQDESGMPNNRFLAERTGGTYSTLKVQPAELEDSGVYFCASSQVGKVGQAEAFFGQGTRLTVV.

This chain uses TRBV15 with TRBJ2-7; 8 bases are a match to TRBD1. Per the germline V gene, CDR1 is LNHNV and CDR2 is YYDKDF (reference sequence). V lost 3 bases and J lost 3; bases outside the gene matches: 7. CDR3 length: 15 residues. CDR3 loop: CATSSGTGTGYEQYF. The CDR3 DNA follows: TGTGCCACCAGCAGTGGAACCGGGACAGGCTACGAGCAGTACTTC.

This clone has only one observation. The chain carries TRBV2 and TRBJ1-6, with 7 nucleotides matching TRBD1. Germline-derived CDR1 and CDR2 are SNHLY and FYNNEI. V was pared by 2 bases and J by 10 bases, with 5 bases of the junction left unmatched. This CDR3 is 14 amino acids long. The CDR3 region has the DNA TGTGCCAGCAGTGAATTAGGGGGCCGATCACCCCTCCACTTT. Protein sequence: CASSELGGRSPLHF.

A single count supports this clone. V is TRBV15 and J is TRBJ1-1; 7 bases align to TRBD1. V shed 0 bases and J 6 bases; nucleotides not matched to a gene: 1. This CDR3 region has 13 residues. Germline CDR1 is LNHNV and CDR2 is YYDKDF (reference sequence). CDR3 residues: CATSRDQGAEAFF. CDR3 DNA sequence: TGTGCCACCAGCAGAGACCAGGGGGCTGAAGCTTTCTTT.

The CDR3 here is CASSSIYRGSINEKLFF. The CDR3 nucleotides are TGTGCCAGCAGCTCCATTTATCGGGGGTCGATTAATGAAAAACTGTTTTTT. The chain is built from TRBV7-9 and TRBJ1-4; tentatively, D is TRBD1 (5 bases). Deletions cut 4 bases from V and 4 bases from J, with 19 bases between. Germline CDR1 and CDR2: SEHNR and FQNEAQ (reference sequence). The CDR3 length is 17 residues.

CDR3 sequence: CASSTGTSSYNEQFF. The CDR3 bases are TGTGCCAGCAGTACCGGGACTAGTAGTTACAATGAGCAGTTCTTC. The gene calls are TRBV6-5 and TRBJ2-1, with 8 nucleotides matching TRBD2. V lost 5 bases, J lost 4 bases, and 7 bases stayed unmatched. CDR1 MNHEY and CDR2 SVGAGI come from the germline V gene. This CDR3 has 15 residues.

The CDR3 DNA follows: TGTGCCAGCTCACCAGCAAGGGAGGCCTACGAGCAGTACTTC. This gives the protein CASSPAREAYEQYF. V usage is TRBV18 and J usage is TRBJ2-7, with D possibly being TRBD2 (6 bases). The CDR3 is made up of 14 amino acids. Between the trimmed V and J ends, which lost 2 bases and 2 bases, there was a span of 10 bases. Germline values: CDR1 KGHSH, CDR2 LQKENI.

The J gene is TRBJ1-2, the V gene TRBV5-1; D ambiguous. Per germline, CDR1 SGHRS and CDR2 YFSETQ. This CDR3 spans 13 amino acids. V was clipped by 4 bases and J by 4 bases, with 11 bases between them. In nucleotides, the CDR3 is TGCGCCAGCAGCCCACTTCCCCCCTATGGCTACACCTTC. Translating it yields CASSPLPPYGYTF.

The chain uses TRBV10-3 and TRBJ1-1, with 7 nucleotides matching TRBD1. Germline CDR1 ENHRY, CDR2 SYGVKD. The CDR3 length is 15 residues. Trimming removed 5 bases from V and 1 base from J; junction bases left unmatched: 7. This CDR3 reads CAISRPGQPNTEAFF. In DNA form, the CDR3 reads TGTGCCATCAGTAGACCGGGACAGCCGAACACTGAAGCTTTCTTT.

The chain couples TRBV6-4 to TRBJ2-3; TRBD2 aligns across 8 bases. Germline V lookup: CDR1 MRHNA, CDR2 SNTAGT. The length of the CDR3 is 15 residues. The V and J ends lost 4 bases and 1 base, in that order; junction bases with no gene match: 4. The chain's CDR3 is CASSVELAGTDTQYF. Written as DNA, the CDR3 is TGTGCCAGCAGTGTCGAACTAGCGGGCACAGATACGCAGTATTTT.

This clone has a single count. The chain joins TRBV10-3 to TRBJ1-2; 12 nucleotides match TRBD1. V was pared by 3 bases and J by 7 bases, with 6 bases of the junction left unmatched. Germline V gene sequence: CDR1 ENHRY, CDR2 SYGVKD. The CDR3 runs to 15 residues. CDR3 DNA sequence: TGTGCCATCAGTGACCCCGGGACAGGGGGCCGTGGCTACACCTTC. Protein: CAISDPGTGGRGYTF.

The CDR3 bases are TGTGCCAGCAGCCAAGATGTGAGGGGACTGGACCTGGTTGGGGCCAACGTCCTGACTTTC. This sequence encodes CASSQDVRGLDLVGANVLTF. This chain connects TRBV3-1 (or the pseudogene TRBV3-2) to TRBJ2-6, with a tentative D call TRBD2 (6 bases). The germline CDR1 and CDR2 sequences are LGHDT and YNNKEL (reference sequence). The CDR3 is 20 amino acids. Deletions cut 0 bases from V and 3 bases from J, with 21 bases between.

This chain links TRBV28 with TRBJ2-5; D is possibly TRBD1 (6 bases). Trimming took off 1 base at V and 5 bases at J, with 23 bases between the two ends. This CDR3 has 18 residues. Germline V lookup: CDR1 MDHEN, CDR2 SYDVKM. The CDR3 loop is CASSLSGRGLLNAETQYF. The CDR3 DNA reads as TGTGCCAGCAGTTTATCAGGCAGGGGTCTCCTAAATGCGGAGACCCAGTACTTC.

The table lists this clone with a count of one. The junction does not match germline at one end; this may be a read error. The chain is built from TRBV10-2 and TRBJ1-1; 8 nucleotides align to TRBD1. The V gene's germline CDR1 is WSHSY and CDR2 SAAADI. The CDR3 totals 13 residues. CDR3 in amino acids: CASSESGGTEAFF. The CDR3 bases are TGCGCCAGCAGTGAATCAGGGGGCACTGAAGCTTTTTTT.

This clone was detected only once. This sequence joins TRBV10-2 and TRBJ1-1; a possible D gene is TRBD1 (6 bases). Trimming stripped 6 bases from V and 1 base from J, with 12 bases between. The CDR3 totals 14 residues. The germline CDR1 and CDR2 sequences are WSHSY and SAAADI. CDR3 protein: CASRNGQPNTEAFF. DNA for the CDR3: TGCGCCAGCAGAAACGGACAGCCGAACACTGAAGCTTTCTTT.

This sequence joins TRBV19 and TRBJ2-2; no reliable D call. The CDR3 runs to 14 residues. Germline V CDR1 and CDR2: LNHDA, SQIVND (reference sequence). Trimming left V 3 bases short and J 5 bases short, with 10 bases between. In DNA, the CDR3 is TGTGCCAGTAGTATGGCCGACTCAACCGGGGAGCTGTTTTTT. Encoded protein: CASSMADSTGELFF.

The V gene is TRBV28, the J gene TRBJ2-3, with 7 bases identical to TRBD1. Germline-derived CDR1 and CDR2 are MDHEN and SYDVKM. Germline trimming cut 7 bases from V and 6 bases from J; bases unmatched to any gene: 13. The CDR3 consists of 15 residues. CDR3 nucleotides: TGTGCCAGCACTTGGGTGGACAGGACGACGGATACGCAGTATTTT. The encoded protein is CASTWVDRTTDTQYF.

This sequence joins TRBV9 and TRBJ1-3, with 8 bases lining up with TRBD1. CDR1 SGDLS and CDR2 YYNGEE come from the germline V gene. The CDR3 spans 17 residues. J gave up 0 bases and V 0 bases, and 5 bases lay outside the gene matches. The CDR3 sequence is CASSVVDRGFSGNTIYF. For the CDR3, the DNA is TGTGCCAGCAGCGTAGTTGACAGGGGATTCTCTGGAAACACCATATATTTT. Based on the CDR3 plus reference TRBV9 and TRBJ1-3, the full variable domain is DSGVTQTPKHLITATGQRVTLRCSPRSGDLSVYWYQQSLDQGLQFLIQYYNGEERAKGNILERFSAQQFPDLHSELNLSSLELGDSALYFCASSVVDRGFSGNTIYFGEGSWLTVV.

The gene calls are TRBV5-1 and TRBJ1-4; 8 bases match TRBD1. Germline assignment: CDR1 SGHRS and CDR2 YFSETQ. V lost 1 base, J lost 7 bases, and 6 bases stayed unmatched. The CDR3 contains 15 residues. The DNA for the CDR3 is TGCGCCAGCAGCTTGATGCAGGGGGCTTCTGAAAAACTGTTTTTT. Amino acids: CASSLMQGASEKLFF. The full variable domain, rest sourced from reference TRBV5-1 and TRBJ1-4, is KAGVTQTPRYLIKTRGQQVTLSCSPISGHRSVSWYQQTPGQGLQFLFEYFSETQRNKGNFPGRFSGRQFSNSRSEMNVSTLELGDSALYLCASSLMQGASEKLFFGSGTQLSVL.